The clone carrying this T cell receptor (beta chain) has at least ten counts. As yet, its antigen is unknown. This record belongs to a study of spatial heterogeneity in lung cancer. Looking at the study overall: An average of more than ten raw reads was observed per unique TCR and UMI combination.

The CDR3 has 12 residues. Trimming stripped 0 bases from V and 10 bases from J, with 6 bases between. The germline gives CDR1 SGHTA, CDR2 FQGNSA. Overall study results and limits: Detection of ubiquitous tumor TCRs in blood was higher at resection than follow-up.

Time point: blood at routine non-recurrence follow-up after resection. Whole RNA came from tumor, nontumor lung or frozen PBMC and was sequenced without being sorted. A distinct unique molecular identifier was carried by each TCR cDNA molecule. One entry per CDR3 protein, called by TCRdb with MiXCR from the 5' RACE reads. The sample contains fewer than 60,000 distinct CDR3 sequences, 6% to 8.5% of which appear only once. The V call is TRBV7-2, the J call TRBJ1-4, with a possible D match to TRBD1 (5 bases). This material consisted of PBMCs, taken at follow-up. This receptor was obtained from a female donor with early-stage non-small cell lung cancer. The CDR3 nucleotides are TGTGCCAGCAGCTTAGCGGGGGGAAAACTGTTTTTT. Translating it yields CASSLAGGKLFF.